This T cell receptor beta chain was observed in a study of blood T cell repertoires in COVID-19. Turning to the study itself: COVID-19 samples from acute and convalescent phases originated in the United States, Italy and Spain. Sources were T cells, B-cell-depleted T cells, or PBMCs; the material itself was cDNA or gDNA.

In the authors' workflow: Amplified reference gene primers provided the basis for estimating nucleated cell counts. Clones were sequenced by immunoSEQ multiplex PCR, and TCRdb holds only the in-frame ones, with some missing. From that table come the V and J calls and clone size; the DNA was used to work out D and trimming. The data hold 200,000 to 250,000 clones, with approximately 79% observed a single time. The germline V gene encodes CDR1 MDHEN and CDR2 SYDVKM. This CDR3 comprises 15 residues. V gave up 7 bases and J gave up 0 bases; unmatched junction bases: 6. This clonotype was sampled from a human donor in a cohort sampled during active COVID-19. Sequencing used peripheral blood. This sequence joins TRBV28 and TRBJ2-1, with 7 bases fitting TRBD2. CDR3 bases: TGTGCCAGCACCCTAGGGGAGGGCTCCTACAATGAGCAGTTCTTC. Amino acids: CASTLGEGSYNEQFF.